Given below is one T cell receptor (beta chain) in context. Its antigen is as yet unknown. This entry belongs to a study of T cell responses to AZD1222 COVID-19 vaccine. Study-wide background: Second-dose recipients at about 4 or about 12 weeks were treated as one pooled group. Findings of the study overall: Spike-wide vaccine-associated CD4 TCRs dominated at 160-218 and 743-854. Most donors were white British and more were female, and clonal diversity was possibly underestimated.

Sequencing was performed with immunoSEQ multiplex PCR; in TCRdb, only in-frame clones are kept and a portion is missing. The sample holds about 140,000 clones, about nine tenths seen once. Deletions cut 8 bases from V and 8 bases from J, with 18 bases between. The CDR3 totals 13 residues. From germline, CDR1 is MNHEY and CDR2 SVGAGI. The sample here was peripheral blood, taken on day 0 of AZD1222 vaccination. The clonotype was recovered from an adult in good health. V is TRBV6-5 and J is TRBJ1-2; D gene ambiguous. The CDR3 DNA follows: TGTGCCAGCCTGGTCCCAACGTCCCTCGGCTACACCTTC. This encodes CASLVPTSLGYTF.